This T cell receptor beta chain was profiled in a study of blood T cell repertoires in COVID-19. The wider study: Collection of acute and convalescent COVID-19 samples took place in the United States, Italy and Spain. T cells, B-cell-depleted T cells, or PBMCs supplied cDNA or gDNA.

In germline, CDR1 is MNHEY, CDR2 SVGEGT. The CDR3 is made up of 14 amino acids. V gave up 2 bases and J gave up 5 bases, with 9 bases separating them. The table lists this clone with a count of one. Data came from immunoSEQ multiplex PCR; TCRdb stores just in-frame clones and leaves some out. The sample has hundreds of thousands of clones; roughly 89% are singletons. The sequenced material came from PBMCs or T cells enriched from blood (not recorded which). The sequence came from a woman between 40 and 50 years old who had recovered from COVID-19. The gene calls are TRBV6-2 or TRBV6-3 and TRBJ2-2; D may be TRBD2 (6 bases). In DNA, the CDR3 is TGTGCCAGCAGTTACGGCGCGGGGACCGGGGAGCTGTTTTTT. It codes for CASSYGAGTGELFF.